The sequence of this TCR beta chain was determined in a study of blood T cell repertoires in COVID-19. Study-level information: Donors in the United States, Italy and Spain gave samples during acute or convalescent COVID-19. Nucleic acid was either cDNA or gDNA, and it came from T cells, B-cell-depleted T cells, or PBMCs.

In the study's own analysis: Scientists estimated how many nucleated cells there were by amplifying reference gene primers. Here immunoSEQ multiplex PCR was the method, and the copy in TCRdb shows in-frame clones only, minus some. Clone size and V and J calls were adopted from that table, with D and trimming inferred from the DNA. This sample has 270,000 or so clones, with roughly 84% found just once. This CDR3 is built from 15 residues. The germline V gene encodes CDR1 SEHNR and CDR2 FQNEAQ (reference sequence). With 7 bases removed from V and 4 bases from J, the gap between germline ends came to 17 bases.

The source of this sequence is a woman aged 18-29 years with acute or convalescent COVID-19. Specimen: peripheral blood. The gene calls are TRBV7-9 and TRBJ1-5; no clear D. CDR3 in amino acids: CASTPGWAENQPQHF. Written as DNA, the CDR3 is TGTGCCAGCACCCCGGGGTGGGCCGAAAATCAGCCCCAGCATTTT.